The source of this TCR beta chain is a study of blood T cell repertoires in COVID-19. The CDR3 runs 14 residues. With 4 bases removed from V and 6 bases from J, the gap between germline ends came to 14 bases. The germline gives CDR1 SGHTA, CDR2 FQGTGA. Assay used: immunoSEQ multiplex PCR; TCRdb lists only in-frame clones, some missing. This sample has around 300,000 clones; 75% to 90% occur once, and the top ten carry roughly 13%. This clone was seen a single time. This chain joins TRBV7-3 and TRBJ2-3; D not certain. The sequence came from a woman aged 70 to 79 with COVID-19, enrolled during active disease. The source material was peripheral blood. The CDR3 sequence: CASSSSVQSDTQYF. The CDR3 DNA sequence: TGTGCCAGCAGCTCCTCAGTCCAATCGGATACGCAGTATTTT. The variable domain in full, completed from reference TRBV7-3 and TRBJ2-3, reads GAGVSQTPSNKVTEKGKYVELRCDPISGHTALYWYRQSLGQGPEFLIYFQGTGAADDSGLPNDRFFAVRPEGSVSTLKIQRTERGDSAVYLCASSSSVQSDTQYFGPGTRLTVL.